These 16 T cell receptor beta chains were all obtained from the same sample, sequenced in a study of OX40 agonist ivuxolimab in advanced cancers. Clones were read by immunoSEQ multiplex PCR, and TCRdb kept only the in-frame ones, dropping some. Among around 46,000 clones listed, approximately 88% were seen once. Source: CD4+ or CD8+ T cells sorted from blood, taken in a trial of the OX40 agonist ivuxolimab. The receptors were gathered from an adult with an advanced solid tumor such as melanoma, head and neck, liver or kidney cancer.

This rearrangement joins TRBV29-1 to TRBJ2-5; D gene uncertain. V was cut by 4 bases and J by 5 bases, with 14 bases left in between. Looked up from germline, CDR1 is SQVTM and CDR2 is ANQGSEA. The CDR3 sequence is 13 residues long. CDR3 in amino acids: CSVADGPGETQYF. CDR3 nucleotide sequence: TGCAGCGTTGCGGACGGACCTGGGGAGACCCAGTACTTC.

The V call is TRBV11-2, the J call TRBJ1-1; D unresolved. Trimming took off 4 bases at V and 4 bases at J, with 19 bases between the two ends. This CDR3 is built from 16 residues. Germline assignment: CDR1 SGHAT and CDR2 FQNNGV. CDR3 nucleotide sequence: TGTGCCAGCAGCTCCTTAGAGACCCTAAAGGGCACTGAAGCTTTCTTT. Translated: CASSSLETLKGTEAFF.

The chain couples TRBV10-1 to TRBJ2-7; a possible D gene is TRBD1 (6 bases). V gave up 2 bases and J gave up 2 bases, with 13 bases separating them. Per germline, CDR1 WNHNN and CDR2 SYGVQD (reference sequence). This CDR3 contains 15 residues. DNA for the CDR3: TGCGCCAGCAGTGAGGATATCACAGGGCCCTACGAGCAGTACTTC. The encoded protein is CASSEDITGPYEQYF.

This clone has just one count. J is TRBJ2-7 and V is TRBV12-5, with D perhaps TRBD1 or TRBD2 (6 bases each). From germline, CDR1 is LGHNT and CDR2 FRNRAP. This CDR3 contains 15 residues. V lost 0 bases to trimming and J lost 4 bases, with 13 bases between them. The CDR3 loop is CASGLVRGGRYEQYF. The CDR3 region has the DNA TGTGCTAGTGGTTTGGTACGAGGGGGGAGGTACGAGCAGTACTTC.

The rearrangement joins TRBV6-4 to TRBJ2-7, with D maybe TRBD1 (5 bases). This CDR3 comprises 13 residues. The V gene's germline CDR1 is MRHNA and CDR2 SNTAGT. Trimming stripped 6 bases from V and 6 bases from J, with 15 bases between. The DNA for the CDR3 is TGTGCCAGCAGCAAACTCCAGACAGTCGAGCAGTACTTC. Encoded protein: CASSKLQTVEQYF.

This sequence joins TRBV30 and TRBJ2-1, with 10 bases aligning to TRBD2. The CDR3 totals 14 residues. Germline loops: CDR1 GTSNPN, CDR2 SVGIG (reference sequence). V was pared by 5 bases and J by 4 bases, with 5 bases of the junction left unmatched. The CDR3 coding sequence is TGTGCCTGGGGGAGCGGGAGGGGTTACAATGAGCAGTTCTTC. It codes for CAWGSGRGYNEQFF.

The chain combines TRBV6-6 with TRBJ1-1, with 8 bases identical to TRBD1. The CDR3 runs to 14 residues. With 5 bases clipped from V and 5 bases from J, the junction kept 7 bases outside the gene matches. CDR1 and CDR2 from the germline V gene are MNHNY and SVGAGI (reference sequence). This chain's CDR3 is CASSETGEGTEAFF. CDR3 nucleotides: TGTGCCAGCAGTGAGACAGGGGAGGGGACTGAAGCTTTCTTT.

CDR3 in DNA: TGTGCCAGCAGTTCAACCCCGGGGAATGGAAACACCATATATTTT. Translating gives CASSSTPGNGNTIYF. The rearrangement links TRBV7-2 to TRBJ1-3; D gene uncertain. The CDR3 runs 15 residues. Deletions cut 6 bases from V and 3 bases from J, with 15 bases between. Looked up from germline, CDR1 is SGHTA and CDR2 is FQGNSA.

This clone was seen a handful of times. The chain links TRBV5-5 to TRBJ1-1; TRBD1 might be the D (5 bases). Germline V CDR1 and CDR2: SGHKS, YYEKEE (reference sequence). This CDR3 is 16 amino acids long. The V end was cut by 3 bases, the J end by 6 bases, with 21 bases between. The CDR3 region is CASSSAGATLMAEAFF. CDR3 coding DNA: TGTGCCAGCAGCTCCGCCGGGGCTACCTTGATGGCTGAAGCTTTCTTT.

This chain joins TRBV6-6 and TRBJ2-7; D perhaps matches TRBD1 (6 bases). Germline V CDR1 and CDR2: MNHNY, SVGAGI (reference sequence). V was shortened by 7 bases and J by 0 bases, with 10 bases between the two germline ends. The CDR3 loop spans 13 amino acids. The CDR3 DNA is TGTGCCAGCAACCCGGACAGCTCCTACGAGCAGTACTTC. As protein: CASNPDSSYEQYF.

The chain links TRBV7-9 to TRBJ2-5; 7 bases line up with TRBD1. The assigned J gene may be wrong: the sequence end matches TRBJ2-7 better. CDR3 length equals 14 residues. Germline V gives CDR1 SEHNR, CDR2 FQNEAQ (reference sequence). The CDR3 loop reads CASSSDRATHEQYF. Here the CDR3 DNA reads TGTGCCAGCAGCTCCGACAGGGCAACCCACGAGCAGTACTTC.

The genes are TRBV4-1 and TRBJ2-5; 9 bases line up with TRBD1. The end of the DNA is better explained by TRBJ2-7, so the J call may be wrong. The CDR3 extends over 16 amino acids. Germline V lookup: CDR1 MGHRA, CDR2 YSYEKL. In DNA, the CDR3 is TGCGCCAGCAGCCAAGGAGGACAGGGGTCCTCCTACGAGCAGTACTTC. Amino acids: CASSQGGQGSSYEQYF.

This rearrangement joins TRBV7-6 to TRBJ2-6; tentative D call: TRBD1 (7 bases). Trimming took off 5 bases at V and 0 bases at J, with 11 bases between the two ends. Germline V lookup: CDR1 SGHVS, CDR2 FNYEAQ. This CDR3 has 16 residues. CDR3 nucleotide sequence: TGTGCCAGCAGCCCCAGGGGGGCCTCTGGGGCCAACGTCCTGACTTTC. It translates to CASSPRGASGANVLTF.

Points on this clone: It is unclear where the CDR3 begins or ends on the DNA, so no DNA is shown, and the CDR3 is as TCRdb lists it. The rearrangement links TRBV27 to TRBJ2-4; TRBD1, the D gene given by the table, was not confirmed from the DNA. The CDR3 length is 14 residues, termini included. Germline V gene data show CDR1 as MNHEY and CDR2 as SMNVEV (reference sequence). This chain's CDR3 is CASSSSTVKNIQYF.

The count of this clone is one. CDR3 in DNA: TGTGCCAGCAGCTCGTCAGGGGAAATTGAAGCTTTCTTT. This codes for CASSSSGEIEAFF. V and J are TRBV5-4 and TRBJ1-1; the D gene is possibly TRBD1 (6 bases). Trimming stripped 3 bases from V and 7 bases from J, with 13 bases between. Germline lookup yields CDR1 SGHNT and CDR2 YYREEE (reference sequence). The CDR3 extends over 13 amino acids. The whole variable domain, filled in from reference TRBV5-4 and TRBJ1-1, reads ETGVTQSPTHLIKTRGQQVTLRCSSQSGHNTVSWYQQALGQGPQFIFQYYREEENGRGNFPPRFSGLQFPNYSSELNVNALELDDSALYLCASSSSGEIEAFFGQGTRLTVV.

The chain has TRBV5-1 and TRBJ1-1; D perhaps matches TRBD1 (5 bases). The germline V and J ends were trimmed by 0 bases and 11 bases, with 17 bases remaining between them. The CDR3 extends over 14 amino acids. Germline CDR1 SGHRS, CDR2 YFSETQ. The CDR3 sequence is CASSLGQGREGAFF. The CDR3 DNA reads as TGCGCCAGCAGCTTGGGTCAGGGCAGGGAGGGGGCTTTCTTT.